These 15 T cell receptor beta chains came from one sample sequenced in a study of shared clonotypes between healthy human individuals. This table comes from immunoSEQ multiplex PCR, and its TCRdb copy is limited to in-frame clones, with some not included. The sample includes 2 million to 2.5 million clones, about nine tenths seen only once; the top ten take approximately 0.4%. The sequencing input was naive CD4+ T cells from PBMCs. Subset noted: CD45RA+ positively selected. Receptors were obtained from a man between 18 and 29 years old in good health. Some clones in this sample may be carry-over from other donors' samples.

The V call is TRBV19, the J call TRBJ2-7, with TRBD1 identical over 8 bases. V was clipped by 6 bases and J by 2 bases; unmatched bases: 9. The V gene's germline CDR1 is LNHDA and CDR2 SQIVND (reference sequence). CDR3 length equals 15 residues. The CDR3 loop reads CASRPSRDRTYEQYF. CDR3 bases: TGTGCCAGTAGGCCCTCCCGGGACAGGACCTACGAGCAGTACTTC.

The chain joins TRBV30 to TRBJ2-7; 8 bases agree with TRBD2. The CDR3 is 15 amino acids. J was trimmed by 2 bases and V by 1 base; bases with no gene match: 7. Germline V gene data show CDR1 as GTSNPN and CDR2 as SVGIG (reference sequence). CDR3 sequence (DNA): TGTGCCTGGAGTGGGTCTAGCGGGTCTGCCTACGAGCAGTACTTC. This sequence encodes CAWSGSSGSAYEQYF.

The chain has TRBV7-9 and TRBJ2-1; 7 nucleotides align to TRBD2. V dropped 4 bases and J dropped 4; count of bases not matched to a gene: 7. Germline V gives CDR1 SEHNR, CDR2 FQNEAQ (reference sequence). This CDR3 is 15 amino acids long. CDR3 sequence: CASSSSRDYYNEQFF. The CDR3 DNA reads TGTGCCAGCAGCTCCTCCCGGGACTATTACAATGAGCAGTTCTTC. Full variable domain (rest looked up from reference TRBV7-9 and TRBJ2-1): DTGVSQNPRHKITKRGQNVTFRCDPISEHNRLYWYRQTLGQGPEFLTYFQNEAQLEKSRLLSDRFSAERPKGSFSTLEIQRTEQGDSAMYLCASSSSRDYYNEQFFGPGTRLTVL.

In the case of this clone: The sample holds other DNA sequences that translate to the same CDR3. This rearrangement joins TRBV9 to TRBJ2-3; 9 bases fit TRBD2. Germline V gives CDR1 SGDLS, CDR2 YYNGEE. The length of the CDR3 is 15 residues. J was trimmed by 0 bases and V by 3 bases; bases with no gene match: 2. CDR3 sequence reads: CASSASGTSTDTQYF. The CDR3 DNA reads TGTGCCAGCAGCGCTAGCGGGACTAGCACAGATACGCAGTATTTT.

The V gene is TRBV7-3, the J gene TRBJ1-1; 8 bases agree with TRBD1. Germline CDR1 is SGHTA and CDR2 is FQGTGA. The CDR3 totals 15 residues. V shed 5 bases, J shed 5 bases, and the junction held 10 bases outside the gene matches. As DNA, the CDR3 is TGTGCCAGCAGCCCCCGTCCAGGGGGCATAACTGAAGCTTTCTTT. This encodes CASSPRPGGITEAFF.

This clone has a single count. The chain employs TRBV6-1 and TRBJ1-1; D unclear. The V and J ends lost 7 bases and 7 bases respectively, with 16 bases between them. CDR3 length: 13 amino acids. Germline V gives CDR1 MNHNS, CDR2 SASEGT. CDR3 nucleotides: TGTGCCAGCAAGCGCGGACCAGCATTTGAAGCTTTCTTT. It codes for CASKRGPAFEAFF.

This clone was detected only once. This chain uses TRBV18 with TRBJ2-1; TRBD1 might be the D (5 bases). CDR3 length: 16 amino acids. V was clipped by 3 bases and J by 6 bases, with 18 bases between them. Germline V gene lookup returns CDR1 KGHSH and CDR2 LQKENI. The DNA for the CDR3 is TGTGCCAGCTCACCCAGCAGGGTGAAGGCTTCCAATGAGCAGTTCTTC. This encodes CASSPSRVKASNEQFF.

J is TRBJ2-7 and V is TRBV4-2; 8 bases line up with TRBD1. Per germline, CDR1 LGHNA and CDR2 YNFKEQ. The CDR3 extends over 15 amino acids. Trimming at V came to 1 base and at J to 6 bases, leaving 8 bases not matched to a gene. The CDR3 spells CASSQVRGDRGEQYF. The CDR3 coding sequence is TGTGCCAGCAGCCAAGTCAGGGGAGACAGGGGCGAGCAGTACTTC.

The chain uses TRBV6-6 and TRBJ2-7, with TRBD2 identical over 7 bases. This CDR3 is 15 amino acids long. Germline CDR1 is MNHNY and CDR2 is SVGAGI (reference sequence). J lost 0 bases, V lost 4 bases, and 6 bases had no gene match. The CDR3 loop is CASSSGGGGSYEQYF. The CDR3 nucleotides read TGTGCCAGCAGTTCGGGTGGCGGGGGCTCCTACGAGCAGTACTTC.

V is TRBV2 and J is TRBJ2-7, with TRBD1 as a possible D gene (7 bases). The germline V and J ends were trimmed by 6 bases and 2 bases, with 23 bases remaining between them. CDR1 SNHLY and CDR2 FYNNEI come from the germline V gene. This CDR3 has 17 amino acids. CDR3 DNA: TGTGCCAGCAGACGGCAGGGGGGTAGTAGTTTCCCCTACGAGCAGTACTTC. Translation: CASRRQGGSSFPYEQYF.

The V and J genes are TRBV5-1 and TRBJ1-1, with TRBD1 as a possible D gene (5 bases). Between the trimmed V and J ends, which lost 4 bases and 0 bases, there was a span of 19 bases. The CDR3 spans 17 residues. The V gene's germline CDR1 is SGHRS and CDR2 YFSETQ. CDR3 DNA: TGCGCCAGCAGCCCAGGCGGGGCGCAGCGGGTGAACACTGAAGCTTTCTTT. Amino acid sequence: CASSPGGAQRVNTEAFF.

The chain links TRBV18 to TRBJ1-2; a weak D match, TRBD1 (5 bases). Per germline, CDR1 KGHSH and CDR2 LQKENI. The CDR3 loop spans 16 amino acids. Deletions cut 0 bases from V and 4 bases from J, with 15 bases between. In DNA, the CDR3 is TGTGCCAGCTCACCACCTTTGGGGGGAATTGGCTATGGCTACACCTTC. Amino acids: CASSPPLGGIGYGYTF.

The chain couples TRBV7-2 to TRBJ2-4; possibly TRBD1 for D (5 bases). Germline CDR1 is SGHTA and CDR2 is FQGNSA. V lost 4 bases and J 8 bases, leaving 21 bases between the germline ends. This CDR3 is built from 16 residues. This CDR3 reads CASSSRGVATRHIQYF. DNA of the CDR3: TGTGCCAGCAGCTCTAGGGGTGTGGCGACCCGCCACATTCAGTACTTC.

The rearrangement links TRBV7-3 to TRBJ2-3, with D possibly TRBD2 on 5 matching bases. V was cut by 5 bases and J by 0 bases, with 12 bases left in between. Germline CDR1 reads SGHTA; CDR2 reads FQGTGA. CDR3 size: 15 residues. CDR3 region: CASSIDIASTDTQYF. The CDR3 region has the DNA TGTGCCAGCAGCATCGATATAGCGAGCACAGATACGCAGTATTTT. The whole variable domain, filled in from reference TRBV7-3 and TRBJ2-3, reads GAGVSQTPSNKVTEKGKYVELRCDPISGHTALYWYRQSLGQGPEFLIYFQGTGAADDSGLPNDRFFAVRPEGSVSTLKIQRTERGDSAVYLCASSIDIASTDTQYFGPGTRLTVL.

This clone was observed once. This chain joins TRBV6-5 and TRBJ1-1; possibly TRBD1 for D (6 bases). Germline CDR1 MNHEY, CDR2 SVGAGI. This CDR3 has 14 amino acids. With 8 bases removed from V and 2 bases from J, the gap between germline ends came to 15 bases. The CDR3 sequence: CASDMTGPNTEAFF. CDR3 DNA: TGTGCCAGCGATATGACAGGCCCCAACACTGAAGCTTTCTTT.